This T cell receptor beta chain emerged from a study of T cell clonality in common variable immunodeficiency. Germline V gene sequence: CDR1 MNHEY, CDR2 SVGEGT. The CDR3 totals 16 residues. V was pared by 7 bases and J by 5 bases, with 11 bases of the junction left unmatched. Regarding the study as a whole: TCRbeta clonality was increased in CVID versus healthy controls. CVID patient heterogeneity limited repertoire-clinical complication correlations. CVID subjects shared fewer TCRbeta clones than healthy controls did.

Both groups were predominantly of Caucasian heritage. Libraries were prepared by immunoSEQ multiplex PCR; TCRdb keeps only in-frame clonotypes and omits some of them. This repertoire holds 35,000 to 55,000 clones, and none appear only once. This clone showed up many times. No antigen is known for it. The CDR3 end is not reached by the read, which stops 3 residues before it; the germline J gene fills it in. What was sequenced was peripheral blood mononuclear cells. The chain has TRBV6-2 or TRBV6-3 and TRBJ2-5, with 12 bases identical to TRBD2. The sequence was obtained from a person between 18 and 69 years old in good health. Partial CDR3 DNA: TGTGCCAGCATGCCTAGCGGGAGGGTATGGCGGGAGACC. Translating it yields CASMPSGRVWRET. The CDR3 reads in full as CASMPSGRVWRETQYF.